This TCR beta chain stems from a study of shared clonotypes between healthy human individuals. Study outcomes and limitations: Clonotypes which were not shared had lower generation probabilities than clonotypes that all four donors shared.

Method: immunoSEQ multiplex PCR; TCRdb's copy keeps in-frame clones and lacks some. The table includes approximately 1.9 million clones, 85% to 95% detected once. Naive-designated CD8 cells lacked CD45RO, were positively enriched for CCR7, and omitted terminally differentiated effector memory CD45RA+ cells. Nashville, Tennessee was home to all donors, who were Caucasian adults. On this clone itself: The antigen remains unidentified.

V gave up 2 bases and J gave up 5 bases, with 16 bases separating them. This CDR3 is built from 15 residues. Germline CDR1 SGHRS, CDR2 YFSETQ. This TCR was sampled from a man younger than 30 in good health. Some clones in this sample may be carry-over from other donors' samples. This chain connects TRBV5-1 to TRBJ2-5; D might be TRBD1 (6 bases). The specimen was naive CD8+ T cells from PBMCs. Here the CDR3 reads CASSFRQARKETQYF. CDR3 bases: TGCGCCAGCAGCTTTAGACAGGCCCGTAAGGAGACCCAGTACTTC. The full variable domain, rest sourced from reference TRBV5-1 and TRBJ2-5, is KAGVTQTPRYLIKTRGQQVTLSCSPISGHRSVSWYQQTPGQGLQFLFEYFSETQRNKGNFPGRFSGRQFSNSRSEMNVSTLELGDSALYLCASSFRQARKETQYFGPGTRLLVL.